The source of this T cell receptor beta chain is a study of circulating and synovial CD4+ cells in juvenile arthritis. Clones were read by immunoSEQ multiplex PCR, and TCRdb kept only the in-frame ones, dropping some. Found here are around 32,000 clones, roughly 95% of them singletons; the top ten hold 0.6% to 0.8%. A note on this clone: Its matching antigen is unknown.

Study findings and constraints: Shared-clonotype fractions with synovium likely underestimate full repertoire overlap. Vbeta family usage analysis did not detect the pathogenic-like versus bulk difference.

This clonotype originated in a human donor with juvenile idiopathic arthritis. The source material was CD4+ T cells from blood.

The CDR3 reads CASSFPEEAGWETQYF. In DNA form, the CDR3 reads TGTGCCAGCAGTTTCCCCGAGGAAGCAGGGTGGGAGACCCAGTACTTC. The rearrangement joins TRBV6-5 to TRBJ2-5, with TRBD1 as a possible D gene (5 bases). This CDR3 is built from 16 residues. CDR1 and CDR2 (germline): MNHEY, SVGAGI. Trimming took 4 bases from V and 5 from J, leaving 20 bases between them.